Below are 12 T cell receptor beta chains sequenced from a single sample in a study of blood T cell repertoires in COVID-19. The assay was immunoSEQ multiplex PCR, and TCRdb's table has in-frame clones only and misses some. This repertoire shows some 170,000 clones, around 80% found once; its top ten account for under 7%. Sequencing was carried out using PBMCs or T cells enriched from blood (not recorded which). Source of these receptors: a man aged 35 to 55 who had recovered from COVID-19.

V gene TRBV7-9 combines with J gene TRBJ1-4; D is unresolved. CDR1 SEHNR and CDR2 FQNEAQ come from the germline V gene (reference sequence). V was pared by 8 bases and J by 0 bases, with 13 bases between. The CDR3 extends over 15 amino acids. CDR3 nucleotides: TGTGCCAGCGCGGGAGGGTGGGCAACTAATGAAAAACTGTTTTTT. Protein: CASAGGWATNEKLFF. Full variable domain (outside the CDR3, taken from reference TRBV7-9 and TRBJ1-4): DTGVSQNPRHKITKRGQNVTFRCDPISEHNRLYWYRQTLGQGPEFLTYFQNEAQLEKSRLLSDRFSAERPKGSFSTLEIQRTEQGDSAMYLCASAGGWATNEKLFFGSGTQLSVL.

The V call is TRBV11-2, the J call TRBJ1-1; D ambiguous. The CDR3 spans 15 residues. Trimming cost V 6 bases and J 3 bases, with 17 bases left between them. Germline CDR1 is SGHAT and CDR2 is FQNNGV. The CDR3 nucleotides read TGTGCCAGCAGACCTCGTGGGAAGAGGGACACTGAAGCTTTCTTT. Translating gives CASRPRGKRDTEAFF.

V and J are TRBV2 and TRBJ2-3, with D unresolved. Trimming removed 4 bases from V and 15 bases from J, with 14 bases in between. There are 11 residues in the CDR3. Germline values: CDR1 SNHLY, CDR2 FYNNEI. The CDR3 protein is CASSVTEKLYF. In DNA form, the CDR3 reads TGTGCCAGCAGTGTAACAGAGAAGCTATATTTT.

V and J are TRBV14 and TRBJ1-4; D gene unclear. CDR3 length: 12 residues. Germline assignment: CDR1 SGHDN and CDR2 FVKESK. V lost 2 bases and J lost 8, with 6 bases in between. In DNA form, the CDR3 reads TGTGCCAGCAGCCAAAGTCGGGAAAAACTGTTTTTT. This sequence encodes CASSQSREKLFF.

The chain employs TRBV30 and TRBJ1-5; D perhaps matches TRBD1 (5 bases). Germline V CDR1 and CDR2: GTSNPN, SVGIG (reference sequence). The CDR3 spans 16 residues. The germline V and J ends were trimmed by 1 base and 1 base, with 14 bases remaining between them. Here the CDR3 DNA reads TGTGCCTGGAGTGGGAGGGGAGGGGCAAGCAATCAGCCCCAGCATTTT. Translation: CAWSGRGGASNQPQHF.

The CDR3 protein is CASSLGGPAFF. Here the CDR3 DNA reads TGTGCCAGCAGCTTAGGAGGCCCTGCTTTCTTT. The chain joins TRBV7-6 to TRBJ1-1; D remains unclear. Germline V gene lookup returns CDR1 SGHVS and CDR2 FNYEAQ. Trimming cost V 1 base and J 11 bases, with 8 bases left between them. This CDR3 has 11 residues.

J is TRBJ2-3 and V is TRBV6-5; TRBD2 matches at 11 bases. After removal of 4 bases from V and 5 bases from J, the junction contained 8 bases not matched to a gene. Germline values: CDR1 MNHEY, CDR2 SVGAGI. The CDR3 contains 16 residues. Written as DNA, the CDR3 is TGTGCCAGCAGTTTTAGCGGGGGGGCAGTAAAAGATACGCAGTATTTT. Translation gives CASSFSGGAVKDTQYF.

Here the CDR3 DNA reads TGTGCCAGCAGTCCAACAGATGCCTACGAGCAGTACGTC. This gives the protein CASSPTDAYEQYV. The chain couples TRBV11-2 to TRBJ2-7, with D uncertain. Looked up from germline, CDR1 is SGHAT and CDR2 is FQNNGV. The CDR3 totals 13 residues. The ends were cut back, 6 bases at V and 2 bases at J, with 11 bases in the middle.

This clone is a singleton in its sample. The V and J genes are TRBV7-9 and TRBJ2-1, with D possibly TRBD1 on 5 matching bases. The length of the CDR3 is 15 residues. Trimming removed 4 bases from V and 2 bases from J, with 12 bases in between. Germline V gene lookup returns CDR1 SEHNR and CDR2 FQNEAQ (reference sequence). The CDR3 reads CASSSFRETYNEQFF. The CDR3 coding sequence is TGTGCCAGCAGCTCATTCAGGGAAACCTACAATGAGCAGTTCTTC.

The chain is built from TRBV7-3 and TRBJ1-1, with D maybe TRBD1 (5 bases). Germline CDR1 is SGHTA and CDR2 is FQGTGA. V lost 4 bases to trimming and J lost 1 base, with 7 bases between them. The CDR3 totals 13 residues. DNA of the CDR3: TGTGCCAGCAGCTCAGGACAGAACACTGAAGCTTTCTTT. Translated: CASSSGQNTEAFF.

V gene TRBV5-6 combines with J gene TRBJ1-2; no firm D call. V gave up 0 bases and J gave up 8 bases, with 8 bases separating them. The germline gives CDR1 SGHDT, CDR2 YYEEEE. This CDR3 has 12 amino acids. The CDR3: CASSLDRGGYTF. The CDR3, as DNA: TGTGCCAGCAGCTTGGACCGCGGAGGCTACACCTTC.

V and J are TRBV28 and TRBJ2-3; TRBD2 matches at 10 bases. CDR1 is MDHEN and CDR2 is SYDVKM in the germline V gene. J was trimmed by 3 bases and V by 4 bases; bases with no gene match: 4. The CDR3 runs 15 residues. The DNA of the CDR3 is TGTGCCAGCAGTTCTAGCGGGGGTGTTACAGATACGCAGTATTTT. Its translation: CASSSSGGVTDTQYF.